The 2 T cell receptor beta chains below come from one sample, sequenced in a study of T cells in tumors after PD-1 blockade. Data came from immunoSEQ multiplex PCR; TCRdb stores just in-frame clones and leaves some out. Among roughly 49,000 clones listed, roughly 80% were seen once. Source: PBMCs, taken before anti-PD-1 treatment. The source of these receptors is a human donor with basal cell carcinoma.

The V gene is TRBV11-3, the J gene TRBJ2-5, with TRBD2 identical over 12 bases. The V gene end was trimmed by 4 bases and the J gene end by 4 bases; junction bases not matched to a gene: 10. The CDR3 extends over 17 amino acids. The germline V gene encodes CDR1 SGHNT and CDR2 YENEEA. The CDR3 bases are TGTGCCAGCAGCTCCAGATCTAGCGGGGGGGCCGGAGAGACCCAGTACTTC. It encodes CASSSRSSGGAGETQYF.

The CDR3 here is CASSPYLSGGAVQETQYF. The DNA of the CDR3 is TGTGCCAGCAGCCCATACCTTAGCGGGGGGGCCGTACAAGAGACCCAGTACTTC. This chain uses TRBV3-1 (or the pseudogene TRBV3-2) with TRBJ2-5, with 11 bases that match TRBD2. This CDR3 is 18 amino acids long. J gave up 2 bases and V 4 bases, and 12 bases lay outside the gene matches. From germline, CDR1 is LGHDT and CDR2 YNNKEL (reference sequence).